This TCR beta chain comes out of a study of T-cell reconstitution after alpha-beta-depleted transplantation in children (dated by TCRdb to about 2016). At the level of the whole study: Using TCR repertoire profiling, the study followed T-cell immune reconstitution in a quantitative way in children after TCRalphabeta/CD19-depleted allogeneic hematopoietic cell transplantation.

In this sample, this clonotype turned up many times. Its recognized antigen is unknown. The record has no base qualities; no much larger clone is one base away. Libraries came from PCR. The data were produced on an Illumina HiSeq 2500. TCR library preparation used molecular barcoding, with unique molecular identifiers applied to normalize quantification of the TCRbeta repertoire. In TCRdb, the public reads were trimmed at Q25 with fastp and aligned with MiXCR, with productive beta chains retained. Entries that share a CDR3 protein sequence are merged under the most common genes and DNA. This sample holds about 830,000 distinct CDR3 sequences; under 20% were observed only once. Together, the top ten hold roughly 5% of the sample. The treatment or condition label, read with the paper, signifies: allogeneic hematopoietic cell transplantation with graft depleted of TCRalphabeta T cells and CD19 B cells. TCRalphabeta/CD19-depleted allogeneic hematopoietic cell grafts were given to the transplant recipients, all of whom were children.

Study-wide findings and limitations: Apparently early alphabetaT-cell count recovery about two months after transplant reportedly relied on only several hundred rapidly expanded clones derived from non-depleted graft cells. In some patients, high TCRbeta diversity at day 60 was attributed to recipient T cells and intrathymic progenitors that had survived conditioning. Over subsequent months, a decline in hyperexpanded clone frequencies was noted, and after one year, T-cell counts and TCRbeta diversity were mostly ascribed to newly produced T cells.

Here the sequenced sample was PBMCs, mostly from graft donor cells, taken 360 days after TCRalphabeta/CD19-depleted stem cell transplant. This receptor was obtained from a male patient younger than 18 who had a stem cell transplant for acute lymphoblastic leukemia, so the T cells may come from the graft donor.

Here the CDR3 is given as CASLQGGVTEAFF. The DNA sequence is given as TGTGCCAGCTTACAGGGGGGGGTCACTGAAGCTTTCTTT. The chain uses TRBV12-3 or TRBV12-4 and TRBJ1-1, with 8 bases matching TRBD1. The CDR3 holds 13 amino acids from the cysteine to the phenylalanine. The CDR3 DNA has 39 bases and is translated from base 1. Here V drops 8 bases and J drops 4 bases, and the junction holds 6 bases not matched to any gene.